Listed here are 24 T cell receptor beta chains from one sample, sequenced in a study of T cell responses to AZD1222 COVID-19 vaccine. Using immunoSEQ multiplex PCR, the repertoire was profiled, and TCRdb retains in-frame clones only, with some absent. The sample lists about 160,000 clones; approximately 92% were seen once. The sample in question was peripheral blood, obtained on day 0 of AZD1222 vaccination. The receptors were gathered from an adult in good health.

This clone was seen more than once but under ten times. As DNA, the CDR3 is TGTGCCAGCAGTGACTCTAGCGGGGGGAGCACAGATACGCAGTATTTT. Its protein product is CASSDSSGGSTDTQYF. This rearrangement joins TRBV6-4 to TRBJ2-3; TRBD2 aligns across 10 bases. V was pared by 0 bases and J by 0 bases, with 0 bases of the junction left unmatched. Germline-derived CDR1 and CDR2 are MRHNA and SNTAGT. This CDR3 contains 16 residues.

The CDR3 is CAISDPTGDSVSGANVLTF. In nucleotides, the CDR3 is TGTGCCATCAGTGACCCCACGGGGGACAGCGTCTCTGGGGCCAACGTCCTGACTTTC. The chain joins TRBV10-3 to TRBJ2-6, with D possibly matching TRBD1 (7 bases). The V end was cut by 3 bases, the J end by 0 bases, with 18 bases between. The length of the CDR3 is 19 residues. Germline V lookup: CDR1 ENHRY, CDR2 SYGVKD.

The V call is TRBV15, the J call TRBJ2-7; 10 bases align to TRBD1. Per the germline V gene, CDR1 is LNHNV and CDR2 is YYDKDF (reference sequence). With 5 bases clipped from V and 5 bases from J, the junction kept 9 bases outside the gene matches. The CDR3 consists of 15 residues. The CDR3 loop reads CATSGTTGGVHEQYF. The DNA for the CDR3 is TGTGCCACCAGCGGAACGACAGGGGGCGTCCACGAGCAGTACTTC. Variable domain in full (rest from reference TRBV15 and TRBJ2-7): DAMVIQNPRYQVTQFGKPVTLSCSQTLNHNVMYWYQQKSSQAPKLLFHYYDKDFNNEADTPDNFQSRRPNTSFCFLDIRSPGLGDTAMYLCATSGTTGGVHEQYFGPGTRLTVT.

The chain combines TRBV29-1 with TRBJ1-1; 7 bases are shared with TRBD1. Germline V gives CDR1 SQVTM, CDR2 ANQGSEA. CDR3 length: 13 amino acids. V shed 4 bases and J 1 base; nucleotides not matched to a gene: 3. CDR3 nucleotide sequence: TGCAGCGTTGCTACAGGGGCGAACACTGAAGCTTTCTTT. This translates into CSVATGANTEAFF.

CDR3 sequence reads: CASSKAATGVGNSPLHF. CDR3 in DNA: TGTGCCAGCAGCAAAGCCGCGACAGGGGTTGGTAATTCACCCCTCCACTTT. The chain carries TRBV21-1 and TRBJ1-6; the table's D call of TRBD1 was not tested on the DNA. TRBV21-1 is reported as a pseudogene. The CDR3 contains 17 residues.

This clone was observed a few times. The chain uses TRBV2 and TRBJ1-2; 10 bases align to TRBD1. The germline V gene has CDR1 SNHLY and CDR2 FYNNEI. With 9 bases clipped from V and 8 bases from J, the junction kept 15 bases outside the gene matches. The CDR3 is 15 amino acids. DNA of the CDR3: TGTGCCAGTGATTCGAGACAGGGGGCGTCTCGCGGCTACACCTTC. Its protein product is CASDSRQGASRGYTF. Based on the CDR3 plus reference TRBV2 and TRBJ1-2, the full variable domain is EPEVTQTPSHQVTQMGQEVILRCVPISNHLYFYWYRQILGQKVEFLVSFYNNEISEKSEIFDDQFSVERPDGSNFTLKIRSTKLEDSAMYFCASDSRQGASRGYTFGSGTRLTVV.

V is TRBV7-9 and J is TRBJ1-3, with D perhaps matching TRBD1 (5 bases). The V gene lost 5 bases and the J gene lost 2 bases, with 13 bases spanning the gap. This CDR3 contains 15 residues. Germline V gene lookup returns CDR1 SEHNR and CDR2 FQNEAQ (reference sequence). This chain's CDR3 is CASSRRGGTGNTIYF. The DNA for the CDR3 is TGTGCCAGCAGCCGACGCGGGGGAACTGGAAACACCATATATTTT.

The chain couples TRBV5-1 to TRBJ1-2, with unresolved D. Germline V gene data show CDR1 as SGHRS and CDR2 as YFSETQ. The CDR3 covers 13 residues. V lost 0 bases and J 4 bases, leaving 7 bases between the germline ends. CDR3 nucleotide sequence: TGCGCCAGCAGCTTGGGGCAGAGCTATGGCTACACCTTC. It encodes CASSLGQSYGYTF.

In this sample, this clone turned up once. The CDR3 DNA is TGTGCCAGCAGGTCACAGGGGAGCGAGCAGTACGTC. Protein: CASRSQGSEQYV. V gene TRBV27 combines with J gene TRBJ2-7, with TRBD1 matching over 7 bases. J lost 6 bases, V lost 6 bases, and 5 bases had no gene match. Germline V gene data show CDR1 as MNHEY and CDR2 as SMNVEV (reference sequence). The CDR3 totals 12 residues.

The chain uses TRBV5-4 and TRBJ1-5; D not certain. With 0 bases removed from V and 4 bases from J, the gap between germline ends came to 5 bases. CDR1 is SGHNT and CDR2 is YYREEE in the germline V gene (reference sequence). The CDR3 has 13 amino acids. CDR3 DNA sequence: TGTGCCAGCAGCTTGGGTCAAAATCAGCCCCAGCATTTT. Translation gives CASSLGQNQPQHF.

This chain links TRBV7-9 with TRBJ2-5; unclear D gene. Looked up from germline, CDR1 is SEHNR and CDR2 is FQNEAQ (reference sequence). Deletions cut 5 bases from V and 0 bases from J, with 16 bases between. This CDR3 contains 16 residues. The CDR3 DNA follows: TGTGCCAGCAGCCCACCGGTCGGAAGCGACCAAGAGACCCAGTACTTC. This translates into CASSPPVGSDQETQYF.

This rearrangement joins TRBV11-1 to TRBJ1-2; 11 nucleotides match TRBD1. The V gene's germline CDR1 is SGHAT and CDR2 FQDESV (reference sequence). V trimming: 5 bases; J trimming: 5 bases; junction bases outside the gene matches: 1. The CDR3 length is 13 residues. The CDR3 loop reads CASSRDRGYGYTF. DNA for the CDR3: TGTGCCAGCAGCCGGGACAGGGGGTATGGCTACACCTTC.

V and J are TRBV6-5 and TRBJ2-3; no reliable D call. The CDR3 covers 13 residues. V was trimmed by 6 bases and J by 6 bases, leaving 13 bases between them. Germline loops: CDR1 MNHEY, CDR2 SVGAGI. In DNA, the CDR3 is TGTGCCAGCAGCCGGACCCCCCAGGATACGCAGTATTTT. Translating it yields CASSRTPQDTQYF.

The chain links TRBV27 to TRBJ1-5; D is perhaps TRBD1 (5 bases). V was pared by 2 bases and J by 3 bases, with 8 bases between. The CDR3 extends over 14 amino acids. CDR1 and CDR2 from the germline V gene are MNHEY and SMNVEV (reference sequence). CDR3 loop: CASSLAGPNQPQHF. The DNA of the CDR3 is TGTGCCAGCAGTTTAGCGGGACCCAATCAGCCCCAGCATTTT.

The V gene is TRBV4-1, the J gene TRBJ2-2; no definite D call. The germline CDR1 and CDR2 sequences are MGHRA and YSYEKL. There are 14 residues in the CDR3. The V end lost 4 bases, the J end lost 2 bases, and 8 bases lay between the germline ends. CDR3 nucleotide sequence: TGCGCCAGCAGCCGTGGCGAAAACACCGGGGAGCTGTTTTTT. It yields the protein CASSRGENTGELFF.

The J gene is TRBJ1-2, the V gene TRBV18; D possibly corresponds to TRBD1 (5 bases). Trimming pared 5 bases from V and 4 bases from J, leaving 14 bases between. Germline loops: CDR1 KGHSH, CDR2 LQKENI. This CDR3 spans 14 amino acids. The CDR3 protein is CASSETEDIYGYTF. DNA of the CDR3: TGTGCCAGCTCAGAGACCGAGGACATCTATGGCTACACCTTC.

This clone appeared a few times. The gene calls are TRBV28 and TRBJ2-3; D might be TRBD2 (7 bases). The CDR3 length is 18 residues. V lost 4 bases, J lost 2 bases, and 22 bases lay in between. Germline V gene sequence: CDR1 MDHEN, CDR2 SYDVKM. DNA of the CDR3: TGTGCCAGCAGTTCCAACAAAGGGGGGGCCGTTCTCACAGATACGCAGTATTTT. Its protein is CASSSNKGGAVLTDTQYF.

The CDR3 spells CASSQNTGTVYGYTF. CDR3 in DNA: TGTGCCAGCAGCCAGAATACTGGGACCGTTTATGGCTACACCTTC. This chain uses TRBV5-8 with TRBJ1-2; a possible D gene is TRBD1 (5 bases). CDR3 length: 15 residues. The germline CDR1 and CDR2 sequences are SGHTS and YDEGEE. V was cut by 4 bases and J by 5 bases, with 18 bases left in between.

V gene TRBV4-1 combines with J gene TRBJ1-5; possibly TRBD1 for D (6 bases). Germline V gene data show CDR1 as MGHRA and CDR2 as YSYEKL. Trimming took 0 bases from V and 1 from J, leaving 10 bases between them. This CDR3 has 16 residues. The CDR3 DNA follows: TGCGCCAGCAGCCAAGACCCGGGGGCAAGCAATCAGCCCCAGCATTTT. Its translation is CASSQDPGASNQPQHF.

J is TRBJ1-2 and V is TRBV5-1, with D unclear. Trimming stripped 0 bases from V and 10 bases from J, with 10 bases between. CDR1 is SGHRS, CDR2 YFSETQ, per germline. This CDR3 contains 12 residues. The CDR3: CASSLAQSAYTF. DNA for the CDR3: TGCGCCAGCAGCTTGGCCCAGAGTGCCTACACCTTC. Variable domain in full (rest from reference TRBV5-1 and TRBJ1-2): KAGVTQTPRYLIKTRGQQVTLSCSPISGHRSVSWYQQTPGQGLQFLFEYFSETQRNKGNFPGRFSGRQFSNSRSEMNVSTLELGDSALYLCASSLAQSAYTFGSGTRLTVV.

The rearrangement links TRBV19 to TRBJ1-2; TRBD1 might be the D (6 bases). Germline CDR1 and CDR2: LNHDA and SQIVND (reference sequence). This CDR3 contains 15 residues. Trimming stripped 3 bases from V and 7 bases from J, with 18 bases between. The CDR3 spells CASSIRQGIRRGYTF. The CDR3 nucleotides read TGTGCCAGTAGTATTCGGCAGGGGATACGGCGTGGCTACACCTTC.

This clone was observed once. The chain has TRBV27 and TRBJ2-3, with 8 bases fitting TRBD2. Germline V gives CDR1 MNHEY, CDR2 SMNVEV (reference sequence). After removal of 8 bases from V and 1 base from J, the junction contained 14 bases not matched to a gene. This CDR3 is built from 17 residues. The CDR3 coding sequence is TGTGCCAGCGGTGGGGGGACTAGGACAACCCGCACAGATACGCAGTATTTT. Its translation is CASGGGTRTTRTDTQYF.

The CDR3 nucleotides read TGTGCCAGCAGCTTAGGGGCAGGGGGTACGGATACGCAGTATTTT. It specifies CASSLGAGGTDTQYF. The gene calls are TRBV7-9 and TRBJ2-3; TRBD1 matches at 7 bases. V lost 1 base and J lost 6; bases outside the gene matches: 7. This CDR3 is 15 amino acids long. CDR1 is SEHNR and CDR2 is FQNEAQ in the germline V gene (reference sequence).

J is TRBJ1-2 and V is TRBV13, with no clear D. The CDR3 runs 11 residues. Germline V gene lookup returns CDR1 PRHDT and CDR2 FYEKMQ (reference sequence). V dropped 5 bases and J dropped 8 bases, with 9 bases sitting between them. CDR3 sequence (DNA): TGTGCCAGCAGCCCGTCCTGGGGCTACACCTTC. It is translated as CASSPSWGYTF. Full variable domain (outside the CDR3, taken from reference TRBV13 and TRBJ1-2): AAGVIQSPRHLIKEKRETATLKCYPIPRHDTVYWYQQGPGQDPQFLISFYEKMQSDKGSIPDRFSAQQFSDYHSELNMSSLELGDSALYFCASSPSWGYTFGSGTRLTVV.